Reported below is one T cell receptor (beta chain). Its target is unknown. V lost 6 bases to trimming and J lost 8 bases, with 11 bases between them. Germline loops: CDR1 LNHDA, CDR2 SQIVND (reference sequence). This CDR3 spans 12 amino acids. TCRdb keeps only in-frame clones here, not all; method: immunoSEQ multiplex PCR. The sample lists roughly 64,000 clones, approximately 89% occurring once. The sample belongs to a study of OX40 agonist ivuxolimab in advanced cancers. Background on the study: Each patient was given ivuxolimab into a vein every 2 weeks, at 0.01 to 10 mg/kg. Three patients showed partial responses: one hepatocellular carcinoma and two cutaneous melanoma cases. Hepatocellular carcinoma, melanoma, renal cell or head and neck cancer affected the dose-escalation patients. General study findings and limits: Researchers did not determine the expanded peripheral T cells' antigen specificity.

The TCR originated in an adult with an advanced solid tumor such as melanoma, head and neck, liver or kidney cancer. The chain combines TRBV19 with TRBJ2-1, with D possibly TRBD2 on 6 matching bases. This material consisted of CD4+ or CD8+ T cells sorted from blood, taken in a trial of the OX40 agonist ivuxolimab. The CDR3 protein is CASSGSGDEQFF. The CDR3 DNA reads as TGTGCCAGTAGCGGGAGTGGCGATGAGCAGTTCTTC.